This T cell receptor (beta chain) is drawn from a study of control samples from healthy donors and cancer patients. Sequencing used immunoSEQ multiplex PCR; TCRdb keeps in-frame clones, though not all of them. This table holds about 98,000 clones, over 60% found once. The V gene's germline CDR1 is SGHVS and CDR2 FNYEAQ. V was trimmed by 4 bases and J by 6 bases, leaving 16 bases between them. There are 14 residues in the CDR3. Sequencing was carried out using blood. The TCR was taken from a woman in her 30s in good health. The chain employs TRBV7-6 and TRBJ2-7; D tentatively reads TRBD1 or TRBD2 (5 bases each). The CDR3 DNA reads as TGTGCCAGCAGCTCGGGGACCCACTCCCTCGAGCAGTACTTC. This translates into CASSSGTHSLEQYF. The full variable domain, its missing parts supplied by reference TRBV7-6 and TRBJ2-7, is GAGVSQSPRYKVTKRGQDVALRCDPISGHVSLYWYRQALGQGPEFLTYFNYEAQQDKSGLPNDRFSAERPEGSISTLTIQRTEQRDSAMYRCASSSGTHSLEQYFGPGTRLTVT.